These 28 T cell receptor beta chains share one sample of origin, sequenced in a study of OX40 agonist ivuxolimab in advanced cancers. Library creation used the immunoSEQ multiplex PCR assay. The source is immuneACCESS, and TCRdb retained only in-frame sequences with V and J called. Part of the clones is not carried over; for the studies checked, unresolved V genes explain less than half of this, and the remainder is unexplained. The sample table holds approximately 55,000 clones, of which approximately 83% were seen once. The ten largest clones represent around 15% of the sample. Material: CD4+ or CD8+ T cells sorted from blood, obtained in a trial of the OX40 agonist ivuxolimab. Source of these receptors: an adult with an advanced solid tumor such as melanoma, head and neck, liver or kidney cancer.

V is TRBV9 and J is TRBJ1-4; tentatively, D is TRBD1 (6 bases). This CDR3 has 15 residues. Trimming took 0 bases from V and 8 from J, leaving 14 bases between them. CDR1 SGDLS and CDR2 YYNGEE come from the germline V gene. CDR3: CASSVAEGGGEKLFF. The DNA for the CDR3 is TGTGCCAGCAGCGTAGCTGAGGGGGGAGGGGAAAAACTGTTTTTT.

V usage is TRBV28 and J usage is TRBJ1-5, with D possibly TRBD1 on 6 matching bases. Trimming cost V 3 bases and J 9 bases, with 15 bases left between them. This CDR3 comprises 14 residues. The V gene's germline CDR1 is MDHEN and CDR2 SYDVKM. CDR3 amino acids: CASSFRGNRAPQHF. In DNA, the CDR3 is TGTGCCAGCAGTTTTAGGGGGAATCGTGCGCCCCAGCATTTT.

The chain recombines TRBV6-6 with TRBJ1-4; D is possibly TRBD1 (5 bases). The V end lost 6 bases, the J end lost 6 bases, and 14 bases lay between the germline ends. Germline CDR1 and CDR2: MNHNY and SVGAGI (reference sequence). The CDR3 has 14 amino acids. CDR3 nucleotide sequence: TGTGCCAGCAGCTGGGGCAGGGATGATGAAAAACTGTTTTTT. Its protein product is CASSWGRDDEKLFF.

The chain couples TRBV6-1 to TRBJ2-4; the D gene is possibly TRBD1 (6 bases). V lost 2 bases and J 1 base, leaving 12 bases between the germline ends. The CDR3 runs to 16 residues. CDR1 and CDR2 (germline): MNHNS, SASEGT. The CDR3 protein is CASSEPYREAKNIQYF. The DNA of the CDR3 is TGTGCCAGCAGTGAACCTTACAGGGAGGCCAAAAACATTCAGTACTTC.

The rearrangement links TRBV5-1 to TRBJ2-5; 12 bases fit TRBD1. The J call may be incorrect, as the DNA end agrees better with TRBJ2-7. CDR3 length: 15 residues. CDR1 and CDR2 (germline): SGHRS, YFSETQ. The CDR3 here is CASSPGTGGQYEQYF. The DNA for the CDR3 is TGCGCCAGCAGCCCGGGGACAGGGGGCCAGTACGAGCAGTACTTC.

The gene calls are TRBV27 and TRBJ2-1; D may be TRBD2 (6 bases). Trimming cost V 2 bases and J 2 bases, with 16 bases left between them. This CDR3 has 17 amino acids. In germline, CDR1 is MNHEY, CDR2 SMNVEV (reference sequence). In DNA form, the CDR3 reads TGTGCCAGCAGTTTAAATTGGGCGGGATTGGCCTACAATGAGCAGTTCTTC. Translating gives CASSLNWAGLAYNEQFF.

The rearrangement joins TRBV5-3 to TRBJ2-7; D remains unclear. TRBV5-3 is designated an ORF whose function remains uncertain. Trimming stripped 10 bases from V and 0 bases from J, with 23 bases between. This CDR3 spans 16 amino acids. The CDR3 protein is CAPGPPRTVFSYEQYF. The CDR3 DNA follows: TGTGCCCCAGGTCCACCTCGGACCGTTTTCTCCTACGAGCAGTACTTC.

This clone has a single count. This sequence joins TRBV18 and TRBJ1-5, with unresolved D. Trimming removed 1 base at V and 0 bases at J, with 16 bases between. Germline CDR1 KGHSH, CDR2 LQKENI. CDR3 length: 18 residues. For the CDR3, the DNA is TGTGCCAGCTCACCACGAGGGCAGATCCTTTATAGCAATCAGCCCCAGCATTTT. This translates into CASSPRGQILYSNQPQHF. Full variable domain (outside the CDR3, taken from reference TRBV18 and TRBJ1-5): NAGVMQNPRHLVRRRGQEARLRCSPMKGHSHVYWYRQLPEEGLKFMVYLQKENIIDESGMPKERFSAEFPKEGPSILRIQQVVRGDSAAYFCASSPRGQILYSNQPQHFGDGTRLSIL.

The V call is TRBV5-6, the J call TRBJ2-3; D gene ambiguous. The CDR3 length is 13 residues. The germline V and J ends were trimmed by 1 base and 3 bases, with 6 bases remaining between them. Germline V lookup: CDR1 SGHDT, CDR2 YYEEEE. The DNA for the CDR3 is TGTGCCAGCAGCTTGCAGCGAACAGATACGCAGTATTTT. Protein: CASSLQRTDTQYF.

V usage is TRBV6-5 and J usage is TRBJ1-1; no definite D call. This CDR3 comprises 12 residues. CDR1 and CDR2 (germline): MNHEY, SVGAGI. V shed 2 bases and J shed 8 bases, with 9 bases lying between them. CDR3 nucleotide sequence: TGTGCCAGCAGTTACGGGAACGGAGAAGCTTTCTTT. This translates into CASSYGNGEAFF.

V is TRBV4-2 and J is TRBJ2-5, with D perhaps matching TRBD2 (6 bases). Germline V gene data show CDR1 as LGHNA and CDR2 as YNFKEQ. The CDR3 covers 16 residues. V lost 0 bases and J lost 5, with 16 bases in between. DNA for the CDR3: TGTGCCAGCAGCCAAGATTCTACGGGAGTACGGGAGACCCAGTACTTC. Translating gives CASSQDSTGVRETQYF.

The chain combines TRBV5-1 with TRBJ2-3; 7 bases line up with TRBD2. V gave up 3 bases and J gave up 5 bases; unmatched junction bases: 0. Germline loops: CDR1 SGHRS, CDR2 YFSETQ. The CDR3 has 12 amino acids. CDR3 residues: CASSSGGDTQYF. CDR3 nucleotides: TGCGCCAGCAGCTCGGGGGGAGATACGCAGTATTTT.

This clone was seen just once. The V call is TRBV27, the J call TRBJ2-2; D gene uncertain. The CDR3 consists of 13 residues. Germline CDR1 and CDR2: MNHEY and SMNVEV (reference sequence). V lost 6 bases to trimming and J lost 6 bases, with 11 bases between them. The CDR3 loop reads CASRKIDAGELFF. CDR3 DNA sequence: TGTGCCAGCAGGAAAATAGATGCCGGGGAGCTGTTTTTT.

The V gene is TRBV10-3, the J gene TRBJ1-5, with D tentatively TRBD1 (6 bases). V gave up 5 bases and J gave up 6 bases, with 11 bases separating them. Germline CDR1 and CDR2: ENHRY and SYGVKD. The CDR3 spans 13 residues. This CDR3 reads CAISQQGSQPQHF. The CDR3 DNA reads TGTGCCATCAGTCAACAGGGCTCTCAGCCCCAGCATTTT.

The sample holds many counts of this clone. The rearrangement links TRBV5-4 to TRBJ1-2; TRBD1 matches 11 bases. Germline lookup yields CDR1 SGHNT and CDR2 YYREEE (reference sequence). The CDR3 has 15 amino acids. V was pared by 3 bases and J by 9 bases, with 10 bases of the junction left unmatched. The CDR3 is CASSSNRDRGISYTF. CDR3 bases: TGTGCCAGCAGCTCGAATCGGGACAGGGGGATAAGCTACACCTTC.

This chain joins TRBV19 and TRBJ1-2; 9 bases map to TRBD1. Germline assignment: CDR1 LNHDA and CDR2 SQIVND (reference sequence). After removal of 2 bases from V and 7 bases from J, the junction contained 2 bases not matched to a gene. The CDR3 totals 13 residues. The chain's CDR3 is CASSITGGGGYTF. The CDR3 DNA reads TGTGCCAGTAGTATAACAGGGGGCGGTGGCTACACCTTC.

The chain couples TRBV5-1 to TRBJ2-1, with D unresolved. The germline CDR1 and CDR2 sequences are SGHRS and YFSETQ. This CDR3 is 15 amino acids long. Trimming left V 4 bases short and J 4 bases short, with 15 bases between. This chain's CDR3 is CASSVTLSEYNEQFF. In nucleotides, the CDR3 is TGCGCCAGCAGCGTGACTTTATCGGAGTACAATGAGCAGTTCTTC.

This clone has just one count. The V and J genes are TRBV28 and TRBJ1-5, with unresolved D. Germline CDR1 and CDR2: MDHEN and SYDVKM. Trimming shortened V by 2 bases and J by 7 bases, and 18 bases separated the two germline ends. The CDR3 contains 16 residues. DNA for the CDR3: TGTGCCAGCAGTTTACCCGCACCCGGGTATGACCAGCCCCAGCATTTT. This gives the protein CASSLPAPGYDQPQHF.

The chain links TRBV6-4 to TRBJ2-3, with D tentatively TRBD1 or TRBD2 (5 bases each). The CDR3 extends over 15 amino acids. Between the trimmed V and J ends, which lost 6 bases and 0 bases, there was a span of 13 bases. Per the germline V gene, CDR1 is MRHNA and CDR2 is SNTAGT. CDR3 loop: CASSEGTSSTDTQYF. The DNA of the CDR3 is TGTGCCAGCAGCGAAGGGACGTCTAGCACAGATACGCAGTATTTT.

The J gene is TRBJ2-1, the V gene TRBV18; TRBD1 matches 9 bases. J gave up 1 base and V 5 bases, and 9 bases lay outside the gene matches. The CDR3 extends over 17 amino acids. Germline CDR1 and CDR2: KGHSH and LQKENI. The CDR3 protein is CASSSETGTGSYNEQFF. In nucleotides, the CDR3 is TGTGCCAGCTCATCCGAGACCGGGACAGGGTCCTACAATGAGCAGTTCTTC.

The chain joins TRBV19 to TRBJ2-1, with D perhaps TRBD1 or TRBD2 (5 bases each). The V and J ends lost 4 bases and 5 bases respectively, with 21 bases between them. There are 17 residues in the CDR3. Germline V lookup: CDR1 LNHDA, CDR2 SQIVND (reference sequence). The CDR3 DNA is TGTGCCAGTAGTAGGGACCCCCGTATTTTGTCACACAATGAGCAGTTCTTC. This encodes CASSRDPRILSHNEQFF.

The chain couples TRBV9 to TRBJ2-1, with unresolved D. Germline V gene lookup returns CDR1 SGDLS and CDR2 YYNGEE. Trimming left V 1 base short and J 6 bases short, with 8 bases between. The CDR3 extends over 13 amino acids. The CDR3 DNA follows: TGTGCCAGCAGCGTAAGTGCCTCCAATGAGCAGTTCTTC. Its protein product is CASSVSASNEQFF.

This chain links TRBV18 with TRBJ2-3, with TRBD1 matching 10 bases. Trimming removed 3 bases from V and 2 bases from J; junction bases left unmatched: 8. The CDR3 extends over 17 amino acids. The germline CDR1 and CDR2 sequences are KGHSH and LQKENI. The chain's CDR3 is CASSPVGQGDPTDTQYF. The CDR3, as DNA: TGTGCCAGCTCACCGGTTGGACAGGGGGACCCCACAGATACGCAGTATTTT.

V and J are TRBV11-2 and TRBJ2-4; 9 positions match TRBD1. The junction had 3 bases not matched to a gene; V was cut back by 5 bases and J by 4 bases. Germline V gives CDR1 SGHAT, CDR2 FQNNGV. There are 14 residues in the CDR3. DNA of the CDR3: TGTGCCAGCAGCCGAGGACAGGGGAAAAACATTCAGTACTTC. This gives the protein CASSRGQGKNIQYF.

The chain employs TRBV6-1 and TRBJ2-2; 8 bases are shared with TRBD1. The CDR3 length is 14 residues. With V trimmed by 4 bases and J by 8 bases, 6 bases remained unmatched. CDR1 and CDR2 (germline): MNHNS, SASEGT. In nucleotides, the CDR3 is TGTGCCAGCAGTGGACGTCGGACAGGGGGGGAGCTGTTTTTT. Amino acid sequence: CASSGRRTGGELFF.

This sequence joins TRBV2 and TRBJ2-4; possible D gene TRBD2, 6 bases. Germline CDR1 and CDR2: SNHLY and FYNNEI. V lost 3 bases to trimming and J lost 0 bases, with 12 bases between them. There are 16 residues in the CDR3. CDR3: CASSDLGGLAKNIQYF. CDR3 nucleotides: TGTGCCAGCAGTGACCTCGGGGGTCTAGCCAAAAACATTCAGTACTTC.

CDR3 protein: CASSYLGQGEQFF. The CDR3 DNA reads as TGTGCCAGCTCATACCTGGGGCAGGGTGAGCAGTTCTTC. The chain carries TRBV11-2 and TRBJ2-1; weak D call: TRBD1 (5 bases). The CDR3 runs 13 residues. The V gene lost 8 bases and the J gene lost 9 bases, with 17 bases spanning the gap. Germline V CDR1 and CDR2: SGHAT, FQNNGV. Supplemented by reference TRBV11-2 and TRBJ2-1, the full variable domain reads EAGVAQSPRYKIIEKRQSVAFWCNPISGHATLYWYQQILGQGPKLLIQFQNNGVVDDSQLPKDRFSAERLKGVDSTLKIQPAKLEDSAVYLCASSYLGQGEQFFGPGTRLTVL.

The chain couples TRBV2 to TRBJ1-2, with TRBD1 matching over 8 bases. Losses at the gene ends were 8 bases for V and 2 bases for J; bases not matched to a gene: 4. The CDR3 loop spans 13 amino acids. CDR1 and CDR2 from the germline V gene are SNHLY and FYNNEI. The chain's CDR3 is CASEGQGNYGYTF. Written as DNA, the CDR3 is TGTGCCAGCGAAGGACAGGGCAACTATGGCTACACCTTC.